The source of this TCR beta chain is a study of shared clonotypes between healthy human individuals. Of note for this clone: Its antigen is as yet unknown.

Study observations and caveats: Rarefaction gave evidence that sorted-subset sequencing remained incomplete despite large depth.

Germline V lookup: CDR1 SGHAT, CDR2 FQNNGV. This CDR3 spans 12 amino acids. V shed 2 bases and J shed 3 bases, with 5 bases lying between them. Replicate sorted-subset PCRs were loaded with around 220 ng DNA, tens of thousands of T cell genomes. Method: immunoSEQ multiplex PCR; TCRdb's copy keeps in-frame clones and lacks some. The sample carries some 500,000 clones, 90% to 97% recorded once. A CD45RA-negative memory subset and a CD45RA+ naive subset were separated from the CD4+ cells. The sample comprised naive CD4+ T cells sorted from blood. Specified subset: CD45RA+ positively selected. The origin of this receptor is a woman aged 25 to 45 in good health. The chain links TRBV11-2 to TRBJ2-7; no definite D call. CDR3 region: CASSLQDYEQYF. DNA for the CDR3: TGTGCCAGCAGCTTACAGGACTACGAGCAGTACTTC.